These T cell receptor beta chains were read from a single sample in a study of T cells expressing NK-cell markers. TCRdb reprocessed the 5' RACE reads and stores each CDR3 protein as one record, lacking DNA. The table for this sample gives more than 120,000 distinct CDR3 sequences. The specimen was blood T cells: a sorted CD56 or NKG2C T cell subset, CD4+ or CD8+ T cells, or bulk PBMC T cells (not recorded which). These receptors came from a man aged 18 to 30 in good health. CDR3s include the opening cysteine and the closing phenylalanine or tryptophan. The order of the fields is J gene, V gene, CDR3 protein.

j_call: TRBJ2-7
v_call: TRBV7-9
cdr3_aa: CASSSGPTGLYEQYF

j_call: TRBJ2-3
v_call: TRBV7-3
cdr3_aa: CASSLQNPGGTQYF

j_call: TRBJ2-1
v_call: TRBV23-1
cdr3_aa: CASRPKAGGTWSYNEQFF

j_call: TRBJ2-1
v_call: TRBV28
cdr3_aa: CASSFLPSTGNNEQFF

j_call: TRBJ2-7
v_call: TRBV6-2/TRBV6-3
cdr3_aa: CASRSGADPYEQYF

j_call: TRBJ1-4
v_call: TRBV6-1
cdr3_aa: CASSGTSATNEKLFF

j_call: TRBJ2-2
v_call: TRBV2
cdr3_aa: CASRPTRTGELFF

j_call: TRBJ2-1
v_call: TRBV14
cdr3_aa: CASSPGARVPYNEQFF

j_call: TRBJ1-3
v_call: TRBV6-1
cdr3_aa: CASRTDSAYSGNTIYF

j_call: TRBJ2-3
v_call: TRBV5-4
cdr3_aa: CASTWGGAGTQYF

j_call: TRBJ2-5
v_call: TRBV24-1
cdr3_aa: CATSDARLADNGAQYF

j_call: TRBJ1-5
v_call: TRBV2
cdr3_aa: CASRSGDQPQHF

j_call: TRBJ2-1
v_call: TRBV12-3/TRBV12-4
cdr3_aa: CASNGGPDSYNEQFF

j_call: TRBJ1-6
v_call: TRBV5-1
cdr3_aa: CASSSGGPLHF

j_call: TRBJ2-5
v_call: TRBV20-1
cdr3_aa: CSAIIPGPSSPTQYF

j_call: TRBJ2-5
v_call: TRBV7-9
cdr3_aa: CASSPGLAGAPETQYF

j_call: TRBJ2-5
v_call: TRBV29-1
cdr3_aa: CSVEDAGTMETQYF

j_call: TRBJ2-7
v_call: TRBV7-6
cdr3_aa: CASSLGDSGSYEQYF

j_call: TRBJ2-2
v_call: TRBV5-4
cdr3_aa: CASSLERAGELFF

j_call: TRBJ2-7
v_call: TRBV10-3
cdr3_aa: CAISGVAYEQYF

j_call: TRBJ2-1
v_call: TRBV11-1
cdr3_aa: CASSPPRAGLYNEQFF

j_call: TRBJ2-7
v_call: TRBV2
cdr3_aa: CASSGPGNRYEQYF

j_call: TRBJ2-3
v_call: TRBV15
cdr3_aa: CATSRDPGREGPGSTDTQYF

j_call: TRBJ2-7
v_call: TRBV30
cdr3_aa: CAWSAGTGTEQYF

j_call: TRBJ2-7
v_call: TRBV28
cdr3_aa: CASSFISSGVYEQYF

j_call: TRBJ2-3
v_call: TRBV12-3/TRBV12-4
cdr3_aa: CASSFAGGRRVTDTQYF

j_call: TRBJ1-2
v_call: TRBV12-3/TRBV12-4
cdr3_aa: CASRRTGNFYGYTF

j_call: TRBJ2-1
v_call: TRBV7-2
cdr3_aa: CASRGQGAVEQFF

j_call: TRBJ2-7
v_call: TRBV15
cdr3_aa: CATSSSYEQYF

j_call: TRBJ2-2
v_call: TRBV12-3/TRBV12-4
cdr3_aa: CASSSEGIRTGELFF

j_call: TRBJ2-7
v_call: TRBV4-3
cdr3_aa: CASSQDSGGEQYF

j_call: TRBJ1-5
v_call: TRBV12-3/TRBV12-4
cdr3_aa: CASSIGGPNQPQHF

j_call: TRBJ1-5
v_call: TRBV5-5
cdr3_aa: CASSEGDGPQHF

j_call: TRBJ2-1
v_call: TRBV28
cdr3_aa: CASSQPGSYNEQFF

j_call: TRBJ2-7
v_call: TRBV7-9
cdr3_aa: CASSSPGQGSYEQYF

j_call: TRBJ2-5
v_call: TRBV4-1
cdr3_aa: CASSPGLAGVKTQYF

j_call: TRBJ1-5
v_call: TRBV29-1
cdr3_aa: CSVGAPDQPQHF

j_call: TRBJ2-5
v_call: TRBV7-9
cdr3_aa: CASSPWGGREETQYF

j_call: TRBJ2-2
v_call: TRBV24-1
cdr3_aa: CATSDLLAQQAGELFF

j_call: TRBJ1-5
v_call: TRBV21-1
cdr3_aa: CASSKVGAGAYLLQHF

j_call: TRBJ2-7
v_call: TRBV4-3
cdr3_aa: CASSQEKGGASYEQYF

j_call: TRBJ1-2
v_call: TRBV2
cdr3_aa: CASSGSHRGANYGYTF

j_call: TRBJ1-1
v_call: TRBV28
cdr3_aa: CASSPRHFGGTEAFF

j_call: TRBJ2-3
v_call: TRBV30
cdr3_aa: CAWSVGQGKDTQYF

j_call: TRBJ2-5
v_call: TRBV6-1
cdr3_aa: CASTARRGARETQYF

j_call: TRBJ1-2
v_call: TRBV5-1
cdr3_aa: CASSLGQPNNYGYTF

j_call: TRBJ1-1
v_call: TRBV30
cdr3_aa: CAWSYVNTEAFF

j_call: TRBJ1-4
v_call: TRBV6-5
cdr3_aa: CASSYSFNEKLFF

j_call: TRBJ1-1
v_call: TRBV7-8
cdr3_aa: CASSLRRVESTEAFF

j_call: TRBJ2-1
v_call: TRBV4-3
cdr3_aa: CASSPRYGSNEQFF

j_call: TRBJ2-4
v_call: TRBV19
cdr3_aa: CASSGVLAKNIQYF

j_call: TRBJ2-1
v_call: TRBV9
cdr3_aa: CASSVAGGNPQFF

j_call: TRBJ1-1
v_call: TRBV10-3
cdr3_aa: CAIRTLSTEAFF

j_call: TRBJ2-7
v_call: TRBV12-3/TRBV12-4
cdr3_aa: CASSFGDSGDYEQYF

j_call: TRBJ2-7
v_call: TRBV19
cdr3_aa: CASSMEGYEQYF